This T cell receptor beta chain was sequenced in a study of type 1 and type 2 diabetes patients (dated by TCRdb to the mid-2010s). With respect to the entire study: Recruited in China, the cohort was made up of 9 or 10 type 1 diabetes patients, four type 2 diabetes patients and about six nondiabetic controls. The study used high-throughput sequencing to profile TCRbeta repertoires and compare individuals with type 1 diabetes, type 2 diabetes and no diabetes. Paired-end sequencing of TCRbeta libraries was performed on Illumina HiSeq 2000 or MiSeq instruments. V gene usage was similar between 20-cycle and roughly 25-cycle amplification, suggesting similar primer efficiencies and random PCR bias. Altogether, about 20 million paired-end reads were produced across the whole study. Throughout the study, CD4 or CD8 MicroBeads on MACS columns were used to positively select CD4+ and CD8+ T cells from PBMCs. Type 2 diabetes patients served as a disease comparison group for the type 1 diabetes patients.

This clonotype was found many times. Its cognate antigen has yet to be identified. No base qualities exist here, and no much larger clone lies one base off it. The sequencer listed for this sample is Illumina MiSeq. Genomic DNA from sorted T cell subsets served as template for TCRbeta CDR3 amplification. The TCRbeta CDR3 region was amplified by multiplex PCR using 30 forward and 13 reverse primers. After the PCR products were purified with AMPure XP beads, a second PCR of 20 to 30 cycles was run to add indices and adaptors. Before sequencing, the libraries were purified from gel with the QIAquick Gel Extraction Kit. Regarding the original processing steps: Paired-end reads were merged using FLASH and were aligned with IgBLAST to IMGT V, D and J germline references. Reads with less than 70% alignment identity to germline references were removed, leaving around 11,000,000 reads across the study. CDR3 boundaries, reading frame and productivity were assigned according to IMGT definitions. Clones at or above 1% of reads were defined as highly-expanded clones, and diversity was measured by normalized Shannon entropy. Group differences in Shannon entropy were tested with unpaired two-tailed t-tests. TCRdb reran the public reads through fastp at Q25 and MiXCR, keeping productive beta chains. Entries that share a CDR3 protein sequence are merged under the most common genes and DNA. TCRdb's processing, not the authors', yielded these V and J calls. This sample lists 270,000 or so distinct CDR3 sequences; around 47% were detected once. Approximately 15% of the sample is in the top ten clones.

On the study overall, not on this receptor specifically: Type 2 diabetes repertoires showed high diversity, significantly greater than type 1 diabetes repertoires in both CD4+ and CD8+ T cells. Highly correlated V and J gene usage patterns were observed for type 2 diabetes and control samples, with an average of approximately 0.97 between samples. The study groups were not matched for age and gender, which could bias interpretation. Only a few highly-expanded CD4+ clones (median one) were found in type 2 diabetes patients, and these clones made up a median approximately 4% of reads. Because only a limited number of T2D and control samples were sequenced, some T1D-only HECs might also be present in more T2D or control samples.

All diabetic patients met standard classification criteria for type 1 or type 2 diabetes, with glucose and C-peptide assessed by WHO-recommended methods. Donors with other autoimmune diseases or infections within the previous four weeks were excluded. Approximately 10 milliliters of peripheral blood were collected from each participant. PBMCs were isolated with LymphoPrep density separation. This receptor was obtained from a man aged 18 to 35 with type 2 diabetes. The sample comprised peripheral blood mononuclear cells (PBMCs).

The encoded CDR3 is CAWKARAGTEAFF. The sequenced DNA is TGTGCCTGGAAGGCTAGGGCGGGCACTGAAGCTTTCTTT. The sequence joins TRBV30 to TRBJ1-1, with the D gene uncertain. As encoded in the germline V gene (reference sequence), CDR1 is GTSNPN while CDR2 is SVGIG. Relative to germline, V is 4 bases shorter and J is 4 bases shorter, with 13 bases between their ends. Including the terminal cysteine and phenylalanine, the CDR3 comprises 13 residues. Here the CDR3 DNA is all that survives: 39 bases in frame from base 1.